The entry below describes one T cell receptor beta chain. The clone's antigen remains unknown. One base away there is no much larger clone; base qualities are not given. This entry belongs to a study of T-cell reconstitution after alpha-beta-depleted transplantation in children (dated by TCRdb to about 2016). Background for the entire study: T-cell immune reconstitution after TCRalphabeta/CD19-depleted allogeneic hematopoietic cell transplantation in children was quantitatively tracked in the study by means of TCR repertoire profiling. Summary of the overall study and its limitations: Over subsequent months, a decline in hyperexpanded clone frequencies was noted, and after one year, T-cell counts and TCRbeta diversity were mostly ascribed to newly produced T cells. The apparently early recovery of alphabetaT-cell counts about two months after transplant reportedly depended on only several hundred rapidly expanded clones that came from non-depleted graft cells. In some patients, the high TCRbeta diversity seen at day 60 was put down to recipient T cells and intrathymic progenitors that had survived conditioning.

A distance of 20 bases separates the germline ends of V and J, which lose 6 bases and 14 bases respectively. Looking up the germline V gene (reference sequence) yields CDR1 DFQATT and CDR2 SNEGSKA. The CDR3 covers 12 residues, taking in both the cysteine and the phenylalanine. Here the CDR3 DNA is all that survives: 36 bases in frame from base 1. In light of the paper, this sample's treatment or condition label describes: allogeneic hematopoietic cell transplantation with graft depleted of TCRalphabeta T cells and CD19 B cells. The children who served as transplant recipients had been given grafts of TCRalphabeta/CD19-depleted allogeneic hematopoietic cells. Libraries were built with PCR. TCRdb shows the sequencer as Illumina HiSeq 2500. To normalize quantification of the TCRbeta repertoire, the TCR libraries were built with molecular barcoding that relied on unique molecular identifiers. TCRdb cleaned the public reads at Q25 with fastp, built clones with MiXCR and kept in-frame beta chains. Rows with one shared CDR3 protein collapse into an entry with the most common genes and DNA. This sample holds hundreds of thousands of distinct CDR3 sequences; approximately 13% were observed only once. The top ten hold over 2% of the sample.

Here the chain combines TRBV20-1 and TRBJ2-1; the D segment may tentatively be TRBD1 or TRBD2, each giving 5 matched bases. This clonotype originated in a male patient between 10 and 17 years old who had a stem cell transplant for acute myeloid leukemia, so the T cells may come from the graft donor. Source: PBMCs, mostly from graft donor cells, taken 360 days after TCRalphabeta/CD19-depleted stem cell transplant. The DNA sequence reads TGCAGTGCCTTTAGTGGGGGTTGGGAGAAGTTCTTC. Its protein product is CSAFSGGWEKFF.